These 9 T cell receptor beta chains originate from one sample sequenced in a study of T-cell reconstitution after alpha-beta-depleted transplantation in children. Unique molecular identifiers were incorporated during preparation of the TCRbeta library. TCRdb redid the calling of the PCR reads with MiXCR, one entry per CDR3 protein. The data contain fewer than 550,000 distinct CDR3 sequences, over 9.5% of them singletons. The source material was PBMCs, mostly from graft donor cells, sampled 180 days after TCRalphabeta/CD19-depleted stem cell transplant. The receptor source for this set is a female patient aged 2-15 years who had a stem cell transplant for aplastic anemia, so the T cells may come from the graft donor.

This clonotype came up a few times. This chain links TRBV7-2 with TRBJ2-1; D not certain. The length of the CDR3 is 16 residues. The germline gives CDR1 SGHTA, CDR2 FQGNSA. V gave up 2 bases and J gave up 1 base, with 12 bases separating them. CDR3 residues: CASSLFSPGSYNEQFF. Written as DNA, the CDR3 is TGTGCCAGCAGCTTATTTAGCCCCGGTTCCTACAATGAGCAGTTCTTC.

The chain carries TRBV20-1 and TRBJ2-7, with TRBD1 matching 7 bases. With 4 bases clipped from V and 1 base from J, the junction kept 7 bases outside the gene matches. The germline V gene encodes CDR1 DFQATT and CDR2 SNEGSKA (reference sequence). This CDR3 is 14 amino acids long. CDR3 residues: CSATGPRGSYEQYF. DNA for the CDR3: TGCAGTGCTACCGGACCCAGGGGGTCCTACGAGCAGTACTTC.

The V and J genes are TRBV12-5 and TRBJ2-1; D not certain. The CDR3 has 18 residues. CDR1 LGHNT and CDR2 FRNRAP come from the germline V gene. Trimming left V 0 bases short and J 6 bases short, with 21 bases between. DNA for the CDR3: TGTGCTAGTGGTTTGGTCGACGGTGGGTCCTTAGCCTCCAATGAGCAGTTCTTC. This sequence encodes CASGLVDGGSLASNEQFF.

This chain links TRBV6-5 with TRBJ2-7, with TRBD2 matching over 11 bases. This CDR3 region has 15 residues. CDR1 and CDR2 (germline): MNHEY, SVGAGI. Trimming cost V 3 bases and J 1 base; bases outside gene matches: 2. The CDR3 nucleotides are TGTGCCAGCAGTTATTGGACTAGCGGGTCCTACGAGCAGTACTTC. This encodes CASSYWTSGSYEQYF.

This clonotype was detected only a few times. The rearrangement uses TRBV9 and TRBJ1-1; weak D call: TRBD1 (5 bases). V was clipped by 4 bases and J by 1 base, with 11 bases between them. The CDR3 sequence is 14 residues long. Looked up from germline, CDR1 is SGDLS and CDR2 is YYNGEE. The CDR3 bases are TGTGCCAGCAGCCCCCGACAGAAGAACACTGAAGCTTTCTTT. Translating it yields CASSPRQKNTEAFF.

This chain uses TRBV5-6 with TRBJ2-2, with D possibly being TRBD1 or TRBD2 (5 bases each). CDR1 is SGHDT, CDR2 YYEEEE, per germline. The CDR3 is 16 residues long. V was clipped by 4 bases and J by 2 bases, with 15 bases between them. The CDR3 DNA follows: TGTGCCAGCAGCCTTTTACCAGGGAGAAACACCGGGGAGCTGTTTTTT. The encoded protein is CASSLLPGRNTGELFF.

The J gene is TRBJ1-4, the V gene TRBV30; 10 bases are shared with TRBD1. CDR3 size: 12 residues. The germline gives CDR1 GTSNPN, CDR2 SVGIG (reference sequence). V shed 2 bases, J shed 12 bases, and the junction held 3 bases outside the gene matches. CDR3 in amino acids: CAWSHGQGELFF. The CDR3 DNA follows: TGTGCCTGGAGTCACGGACAGGGGGAACTGTTTTTT.

The sample holds many counts of this clonotype. The V gene is TRBV11-3, the J gene TRBJ2-1, with TRBD1 as a possible D gene (5 bases). There are 14 residues in the CDR3. Germline V CDR1 and CDR2: SGHNT, YENEEA. Deletions cut 5 bases from V and 0 bases from J, with 8 bases between. The CDR3: CASSPDSSYNEQFF. The CDR3 DNA reads TGTGCCAGCAGCCCCGACAGCTCCTACAATGAGCAGTTCTTC.

This clonotype has only a few counts. This sequence joins TRBV30 and TRBJ2-3; the D is unclear. This CDR3 is built from 11 residues. Germline V lookup: CDR1 GTSNPN, CDR2 SVGIG (reference sequence). Trimming stripped 5 bases from V and 10 bases from J, with 13 bases between. The CDR3 spells CAWAGPASQYF. The DNA of the CDR3 is TGTGCCTGGGCCGGCCCGGCGTCGCAGTATTTT.